These 32 T cell receptor beta chains were sequenced from one sample in a study of cytomegalovirus exposure and HLA in healthy donors. The PCR had 60 Vbeta and 13 Jbeta primers. Assay used: immunoSEQ multiplex PCR; TCRdb lists only in-frame clones, some missing. The table lists some 200,000 clones, 75% to 90% of them singletons, with 0.71% in the top ten. The sequencing input was PBMCs. The source of these receptors is a boy aged 2 to 10 in good health and CMV-seronegative.

The rearrangement links TRBV29-1 to TRBJ1-5, with 12 positions matching TRBD1. V lost 6 bases to trimming and J lost 4 bases; unmatched junction nucleotides: 4. CDR3 size: 14 residues. Per the germline V gene, CDR1 is SQVTM and CDR2 is ANQGSEA. CDR3 sequence: CSVGQGAGNQPQHF. CDR3 DNA: TGCAGCGTGGGACAGGGGGCGGGGAATCAGCCCCAGCATTTT.

This clone was seen only a few times. The rearrangement links TRBV30 to TRBJ1-2; 7 positions agree with TRBD1. J was trimmed by 4 bases and V by 6 bases; bases with no gene match: 2. CDR1 GTSNPN and CDR2 SVGIG come from the germline V gene (reference sequence). The CDR3 totals 11 residues. This chain's CDR3 is CACRGSYGYTF. CDR3 coding DNA: TGTGCCTGCAGGGGGTCCTATGGCTACACCTTC.

This chain uses TRBV5-1 with TRBJ2-7; 9 nucleotides match TRBD1. Trimming at V came to 3 bases and at J to 6 bases, leaving 10 bases not matched to a gene. Germline CDR1 SGHRS, CDR2 YFSETQ. The CDR3 covers 15 residues. The CDR3 DNA reads as TGCGCCAGCAGCTCGCCCGGGACAGGGTCCGTCGAGCAGTACTTC. Residues: CASSSPGTGSVEQYF. The variable domain in full, completed from reference TRBV5-1 and TRBJ2-7, reads KAGVTQTPRYLIKTRGQQVTLSCSPISGHRSVSWYQQTPGQGLQFLFEYFSETQRNKGNFPGRFSGRQFSNSRSEMNVSTLELGDSALYLCASSSPGTGSVEQYFGPGTRLTVT.

The rearrangement joins TRBV11-2 to TRBJ2-3; TRBD2 is a possible D gene (6 bases). CDR1 is SGHAT, CDR2 FQNNGV, per germline. The V end lost 4 bases, the J end lost 1 base, and 9 bases lay between the germline ends. The CDR3 length is 14 residues. The CDR3 DNA is TGTGCCAGCAGCTCACTAGCTCGCACAGATACGCAGTATTTT. Its translation: CASSSLARTDTQYF.

This clone has more than one count but fewer than ten. The chain links TRBV6-5 to TRBJ2-7, with 8 bases identical to TRBD2. J gave up 3 bases and V 7 bases, and 8 bases lay outside the gene matches. Germline V gene lookup returns CDR1 MNHEY and CDR2 SVGAGI. This CDR3 is 14 amino acids long. Here the CDR3 DNA reads TGTGCCAGCAAGGCAGCGGGAGCTATCTACGAGCAGTACTTC. This codes for CASKAAGAIYEQYF.

The rearrangement joins TRBV6-5 to TRBJ2-7; 8 nucleotides line up with TRBD1. This CDR3 comprises 14 residues. J lost 4 bases, V lost 5 bases, and 7 bases had no gene match. Per the germline V gene, CDR1 is MNHEY and CDR2 is SVGAGI. CDR3 sequence reads: CASSPRTGRYEQYF. CDR3 DNA: TGTGCCAGCAGTCCGCGGACAGGGCGGTACGAGCAGTACTTC.

This chain uses TRBV27 with TRBJ2-1; TRBD2 matches at 9 bases. This CDR3 contains 12 residues. Losses at the gene ends were 6 bases for V and 7 bases for J; bases not matched to a gene: 1. Germline lookup yields CDR1 MNHEY and CDR2 SMNVEV (reference sequence). The CDR3: CASRGLANEQFF. The CDR3, as DNA: TGTGCCAGCAGGGGACTAGCAAATGAGCAGTTCTTC.

The chain recombines TRBV7-9 with TRBJ1-4; D is possibly TRBD1 (6 bases). Germline-derived CDR1 and CDR2 are SEHNR and FQNEAQ (reference sequence). The CDR3 totals 14 residues. The V end lost 4 bases, the J end lost 8 bases, and 14 bases lay between the germline ends. CDR3 sequence: CASSSGGALEKLFF. CDR3 sequence (DNA): TGTGCCAGCAGCTCCGGGGGGGCCTTGGAAAAACTGTTTTTT.

CDR3 DNA sequence: TGCAGCGCTGGGATGGAGGGTTACTCCTACGAGCAGTACTTC. Protein sequence: CSAGMEGYSYEQYF. This sequence joins TRBV29-1 and TRBJ2-7, with D perhaps TRBD2 (6 bases). Trimming stripped 7 bases from V and 0 bases from J, with 16 bases between. This CDR3 spans 14 amino acids. Germline V gene lookup returns CDR1 SQVTM and CDR2 ANQGSEA.

This chain links TRBV7-9 with TRBJ2-6, with D unresolved. Looked up from germline, CDR1 is SEHNR and CDR2 is FQNEAQ (reference sequence). Trimming stripped 5 bases from V and 2 bases from J, with 7 bases between. This CDR3 has 14 residues. The CDR3 region has the DNA TGTGCCAGCAGCCCCACAGCTGGGGCCAACGTCCTGACTTTC. Amino acids: CASSPTAGANVLTF.

The chain employs TRBV9 and TRBJ1-5, with D hard to call. The V and J ends lost 0 bases and 5 bases respectively, with 6 bases between them. CDR3 length: 13 residues. The germline CDR1 and CDR2 sequences are SGDLS and YYNGEE. CDR3: CASSVEEDQPQHF. In nucleotides, the CDR3 is TGTGCCAGCAGCGTAGAGGAGGATCAGCCCCAGCATTTT.

V is TRBV30 and J is TRBJ1-3, with D uncertain. V was cut by 2 bases and J by 0 bases, with 14 bases left in between. The CDR3 is 16 residues long. CDR1 GTSNPN and CDR2 SVGIG come from the germline V gene (reference sequence). The CDR3 spells CAWSIIRGYSGNTIYF. The CDR3 DNA follows: TGTGCCTGGAGTATAATCCGGGGATACTCTGGAAACACCATATATTTT.

The rearrangement joins TRBV7-9 to TRBJ2-1, with TRBD2 matching 10 bases. Unmatched junction bases numbered 8, after V lost 5 bases and J lost 10 bases. Germline CDR1 reads SEHNR; CDR2 reads FQNEAQ (reference sequence). The CDR3 is 14 amino acids. The DNA of the CDR3 is TGTGCCAGCAGCACTGGGACTAGCGAGATAGAGCAGTTCTTC. Residues: CASSTGTSEIEQFF. Based on the CDR3 plus reference TRBV7-9 and TRBJ2-1, the full variable domain is DTGVSQNPRHKITKRGQNVTFRCDPISEHNRLYWYRQTLGQGPEFLTYFQNEAQLEKSRLLSDRFSAERPKGSFSTLEIQRTEQGDSAMYLCASSTGTSEIEQFFGPGTRLTVL.

The rearrangement joins TRBV2 to TRBJ2-7; 8 nucleotides match TRBD1. This CDR3 spans 13 amino acids. The germline gives CDR1 SNHLY, CDR2 FYNNEI. Losses at the gene ends were 8 bases for V and 0 bases for J; bases not matched to a gene: 3. CDR3 sequence: CASPGTGSYEQYF. The CDR3 nucleotides read TGTGCCAGCCCCGGGACAGGCTCCTACGAGCAGTACTTC.

This clone was counted once. The chain joins TRBV11-2 to TRBJ2-1, with 8 positions matching TRBD2. V trimming: 4 bases; J trimming: 4 bases; junction bases outside the gene matches: 15. The CDR3 covers 18 residues. CDR1 is SGHAT, CDR2 FQNNGV, per germline. In DNA, the CDR3 is TGTGCCAGCAGCTCCCCGGGGGGGCTTACCCTACGGTACAATGAGCAGTTCTTC. Translating gives CASSSPGGLTLRYNEQFF.

V and J are TRBV5-1 and TRBJ1-5; TRBD1 agrees at 10 bases. The germline CDR1 and CDR2 sequences are SGHRS and YFSETQ. The CDR3 extends over 15 amino acids. Losses at the gene ends were 4 bases for V and 4 bases for J; bases not matched to a gene: 5. CDR3 protein: CASSLGTGENQPQHF. CDR3 in DNA: TGCGCCAGCAGCCTGGGGACAGGGGAGAATCAGCCCCAGCATTTT.

The chain joins TRBV12-5 to TRBJ1-5; possible D gene TRBD1, 5 bases. Between the trimmed V and J ends, which lost 1 base and 4 bases, there was a span of 14 bases. Germline V gene sequence: CDR1 LGHNT, CDR2 FRNRAP. This CDR3 spans 16 amino acids. The CDR3 loop is CASGLGDGGGNQPQHF. In DNA, the CDR3 is TGTGCTAGTGGTTTGGGGGACGGGGGGGGGAATCAGCCCCAGCATTTT.

The chain couples TRBV5-5 to TRBJ1-1; possible D gene TRBD1, 5 bases. Germline CDR1 reads SGHKS; CDR2 reads YYEKEE (reference sequence). The V gene lost 0 bases and the J gene lost 6 bases, with 6 bases spanning the gap. The CDR3 totals 12 residues. CDR3 loop: CASSLEGPEAFF. Written as DNA, the CDR3 is TGTGCCAGCAGCTTGGAGGGGCCTGAAGCTTTCTTT.

The chain combines TRBV5-1 with TRBJ2-4; D may be TRBD2 (5 bases). Trimming took off 5 bases at V and 7 bases at J, with 16 bases between the two ends. Germline-derived CDR1 and CDR2 are SGHRS and YFSETQ. The CDR3 is 14 residues long. The CDR3 DNA follows: TGCGCCAGCAGATCCATCGATGGGGAGAACATTCAGTACTTC. Residues: CASRSIDGENIQYF.

This clone is a singleton in its sample. The chain couples TRBV6-6 to TRBJ2-3; D perhaps matches TRBD1 (5 bases). Looked up from germline, CDR1 is MNHNY and CDR2 is SVGAGI (reference sequence). This CDR3 comprises 16 residues. V shed 2 bases and J shed 1 base, with 13 bases lying between them. CDR3 protein: CASSYPGFDGTDTQYF. CDR3 bases: TGTGCCAGCAGTTACCCAGGGTTTGATGGCACAGATACGCAGTATTTT.

This clone was picked up one time. The J gene is TRBJ2-1, the V gene TRBV12-5; TRBD1 is a possible D gene (5 bases). Germline V gene lookup returns CDR1 LGHNT and CDR2 FRNRAP. V lost 7 bases to trimming and J lost 8 bases, with 18 bases between them. The CDR3 is made up of 14 amino acids. CDR3 nucleotide sequence: TGTGCTAGTGTTTGGGGCTCCTCTATGGATGAGCAGTTCTTC. This sequence encodes CASVWGSSMDEQFF.

The rearrangement links TRBV9 to TRBJ2-3; possible D gene TRBD1, 7 bases. Trimming stripped 0 bases from V and 6 bases from J, with 14 bases between. Germline V lookup: CDR1 SGDLS, CDR2 YYNGEE. This CDR3 region has 15 residues. CDR3 DNA: TGTGCCAGCAGCGTAGGAGGAGGGGGCGGTGATACGCAGTATTTT. Its translation: CASSVGGGGGDTQYF.

This clone was seen once. J is TRBJ2-2 and V is TRBV11-2; D perhaps matches TRBD1 (6 bases). This CDR3 has 14 amino acids. Germline values: CDR1 SGHAT, CDR2 FQNNGV. Trimming pared 6 bases from V and 0 bases from J, leaving 8 bases between. The CDR3 sequence: CASRWTANTGELFF. CDR3 bases: TGTGCCAGCAGGTGGACAGCGAACACCGGGGAGCTGTTTTTT.

CDR3 residues: CSAPGQETQYF. The CDR3 coding sequence is TGCAGCGCCCCGGGGCAAGAGACCCAGTACTTC. This sequence joins TRBV29-1 and TRBJ2-5, with D perhaps TRBD2 (5 bases). CDR3 length: 11 amino acids. The ends were cut back, 7 bases at V and 2 bases at J, with 8 bases in the middle. Germline CDR1 and CDR2: SQVTM and ANQGSEA.

The rearrangement links TRBV19 to TRBJ1-1; D uncertain. CDR3 length: 14 residues. CDR1 and CDR2 (germline): LNHDA, SQIVND (reference sequence). Trimming took 4 bases from V and 6 from J, leaving 15 bases between them. The CDR3 protein is CASSTFREVPEAFF. CDR3 bases: TGTGCCAGTAGTACGTTCCGGGAAGTTCCTGAAGCTTTCTTT. Variable domain in full (rest from reference TRBV19 and TRBJ1-1): DGGITQSPKYLFRKEGQNVTLSCEQNLNHDAMYWYRQDPGQGLRLIYYSQIVNDFQKGDIAEGYSVSREKKESFPLTVTSAQKNPTAFYLCASSTFREVPEAFFGQGTRLTVV.

The J gene is TRBJ1-2, the V gene TRBV6-1; 8 positions agree with TRBD1. The CDR3 covers 13 residues. From germline, CDR1 is MNHNS and CDR2 SASEGT. J was trimmed by 8 bases and V by 3 bases; bases with no gene match: 5. Here the CDR3 reads CASSEDRALGYTF. The CDR3 DNA sequence: TGTGCCAGCAGTGAGGACAGGGCCCTCGGCTACACCTTC.

The rearrangement links TRBV5-6 to TRBJ2-4; TRBD1 is a possible D gene (7 bases). Trimming removed 0 bases from V and 3 bases from J, with 19 bases in between. Germline lookup yields CDR1 SGHDT and CDR2 YYEEEE. The CDR3 contains 18 residues. This CDR3 is CASSLGARRGLDKNIQYF. As DNA, the CDR3 is TGTGCCAGCAGCTTGGGGGCTAGGAGGGGGCTGGACAAAAACATTCAGTACTTC.

The chain employs TRBV11-2 and TRBJ2-5; the match to TRBD2 covers 9 bases. Losses at the gene ends were 2 bases for V and 0 bases for J; bases not matched to a gene: 4. The CDR3 spans 16 residues. Germline V gene data show CDR1 as SGHAT and CDR2 as FQNNGV. CDR3 nucleotides: TGTGCCAGCAGCTTATTAGCGGGGGAATACCAAGAGACCCAGTACTTC. It codes for CASSLLAGEYQETQYF.

The chain joins TRBV6-1 to TRBJ2-1; 9 bases are shared with TRBD1. After removal of 4 bases from V and 8 bases from J, the junction contained 9 bases not matched to a gene. Germline loops: CDR1 MNHNS, CDR2 SASEGT. CDR3 length equals 15 residues. The CDR3 sequence is CASSAATGGLDEQFF. CDR3 DNA: TGTGCCAGCAGTGCGGCGACAGGGGGTTTGGATGAGCAGTTCTTC.

The chain is built from TRBV2 and TRBJ2-7, with a possible D match to TRBD2 (5 bases). The CDR3 sequence is 13 residues long. Trimming stripped 3 bases from V and 1 base from J, with 7 bases between. The germline gives CDR1 SNHLY, CDR2 FYNNEI. CDR3 residues: CASSDSGSYEQYF. The CDR3 DNA is TGTGCCAGCAGTGACAGCGGTTCCTACGAGCAGTACTTC.

The gene calls are TRBV9 and TRBJ2-1, with D possibly TRBD2 on 6 matching bases. The CDR3 extends over 17 amino acids. Trimming pared 2 bases from V and 2 bases from J, leaving 17 bases between. Germline CDR1 is SGDLS and CDR2 is YYNGEE. The CDR3: CASSVYLGGVTYNEQFF. The CDR3 bases are TGTGCCAGCAGCGTGTACCTGGGGGGAGTGACCTACAATGAGCAGTTCTTC. Full variable domain (outside the CDR3, taken from reference TRBV9 and TRBJ2-1): DSGVTQTPKHLITATGQRVTLRCSPRSGDLSVYWYQQSLDQGLQFLIQYYNGEERAKGNILERFSAQQFPDLHSELNLSSLELGDSALYFCASSVYLGGVTYNEQFFGPGTRLTVL.

The sample holds a few counts of this clone. The chain carries TRBV6-6 and TRBJ2-3; 7 bases line up with TRBD2. Trimming took 6 bases from V and 2 from J; bases not matched to a gene: 5. Germline V lookup: CDR1 MNHNY, CDR2 SVGAGI (reference sequence). CDR3 length: 14 amino acids. CDR3 DNA sequence: TGTGCCAGCAGCAAAGCGGGGCCCACAGATACGCAGTATTTT. Protein: CASSKAGPTDTQYF.